Below, 5 T cell receptor beta chains from the same sample are listed, as sequenced in a study of T cell repertoires in MIS-A myocarditis. The data were produced by immunoSEQ multiplex PCR, yet TCRdb's version contains in-frame clones alone and is incomplete. Counted here are some 10,000 clones, around nine tenths occurring once; the ten biggest clones make up about 2%. Sequencing was done on a sample of thoracic lymph node tissue obtained at autopsy. Every receptor here comes from a man aged 18 to 30 with fulminant myocarditis from multisystem inflammatory syndrome in adults (MIS-A) after COVID-19.

V is TRBV4-2 and J is TRBJ1-3; tentatively, D is TRBD1 (5 bases). Per germline, CDR1 LGHNA and CDR2 YNFKEQ. V was trimmed by 2 bases and J by 8 bases, leaving 19 bases between them. The CDR3 totals 16 residues. DNA for the CDR3: TGTGCCAGCAGCCAAATATTGGGGCGTTTATGGTACACCATATATTTT. The encoded protein is CASSQILGRLWYTIYF.

The chain couples TRBV27 to TRBJ2-2; no reliable D call. The CDR3 totals 14 residues. V lost 5 bases, J lost 3 bases, and 10 bases lay in between. The germline gives CDR1 MNHEY, CDR2 SMNVEV (reference sequence). Here the CDR3 DNA reads TGTGCCAGCAGTCCTGTTCTGGACACCGGGGAGCTGTTTTTT. This translates into CASSPVLDTGELFF.

A single count supports this clone. The chain employs TRBV29-1 and TRBJ2-3, with D hard to call. Looked up from germline, CDR1 is SQVTM and CDR2 is ANQGSEA. Trimming left V 1 base short and J 2 bases short, with 10 bases between. The CDR3 spans 14 residues. Here the CDR3 DNA reads TGCAGCGTTGAAGCGTTCGGTCTCACAGATACGCAGTATTTT. Amino acids: CSVEAFGLTDTQYF.

This chain links TRBV6-5 with TRBJ1-1; 8 bases align to TRBD1. The CDR3 extends over 13 amino acids. The V segment lost 6 bases and the J segment 8 bases; nucleotides outside the gene matches: 8. The germline V gene has CDR1 MNHEY and CDR2 SVGAGI. The CDR3 nucleotides read TGTGCCAGCAGCCTAGGACAGGGTGCCGAAGCTTTCTTT. Translating it yields CASSLGQGAEAFF.

The chain recombines TRBV7-6 with TRBJ1-1, with 9 bases identical to TRBD1. The CDR3 is 13 amino acids. Germline CDR1 SGHVS, CDR2 FNYEAQ. V lost 3 bases to trimming and J lost 5 bases; unmatched junction nucleotides: 1. The CDR3 loop reads CASSFGQGTEAFF. The CDR3 DNA sequence: TGTGCCAGCAGCTTTGGACAGGGGACTGAAGCTTTCTTT.